The 8 T cell receptor delta chains presented below share a single source sample, sequenced in a study of γδ T cells in repeated Plasmodium falciparum infection. Gammadelta T cells were flow-sorted from PBMC into Vgamma9/Vdelta2+ and Vdelta2-negative populations for bulk analysis. TCRdb called clones anew from the multiplex PCR reads with CATT. The sample lists tens of thousands of delta-chain clones; approximately 1.7% were seen once. The material sequenced was gamma-delta T cells from blood. The origin of the receptors is a pool of human donors (malaria-infected and uninfected, not separated).

This clone has just a few counts. The protein given by TCRdb reflects a much larger clone and differs at residue 5 from this DNA's translation, likely from a read error; the protein shown is the DNA's translation. The J gene is TRDJ1, the V gene TRDV1; tentatively, D is TRDD3 (5 bases). TCRdb gives no J gene; it was assigned here by matching the DNA to germline. This CDR3 is 21 amino acids long. CDR1 and CDR2 from the germline V gene are TSWWSYY and QGS. CDR3 coding DNA: TGTGCTCTTGGGAAACTGGCGGTGGCGGGATCCTCAAGGTGGTACACCGATAAACTCATCTTT. Residues: CALGKLAVAGSSRWYTDKLIF.

Comments on this clone: This DNA's translation and the protein TCRdb lists, from a much larger clone, do not match at residue 6, likely due to a read error; the protein shown is translated from the DNA. This chain connects TRDV1 to TRDJ1; the D gene is possibly TRDD3 (6 bases). The CDR3 is 20 residues long. V shed 1 base and J shed 3 bases, with 27 bases lying between them. CDR1 and CDR2 (germline): TSWWSYY, QGS. The CDR3, as DNA: TGTGCTCTTGGGGAACGAAGGGGCTCCCCACGATGGGATAAAGCCGATAAACTCATCTTT. It specifies CALGERRGSPRWDKADKLIF.

In its sample, this clone was seen a few times. The amino acid sequence in TCRdb belongs to a much larger clone and departs from this DNA's translation at residue 10, likely a sequencing read error; the sequence shown is translated from the DNA. J is TRDJ1 and V is TRDV1; the D gene is possibly TRDD3 (5 bases). The V end was cut by 0 bases, the J end by 0 bases, with 20 bases between. Germline lookup yields CDR1 TSWWSYY and CDR2 QGS. The CDR3 is 19 residues long. The CDR3 DNA sequence: TGTGCTCTTGGGGAACTAAGGGCTGGGAATAAGAAGTACACCGATAAACTCATCTTT. Its translation: CALGELRAGNKKYTDKLIF.

This clone was counted at least ten times. The mismatch at residue 8 between this DNA's translation and the TCRdb protein of a much larger clone likely reflects a read error; the protein shown is translated from the DNA. The gene calls are TRDV1 and TRDJ1; 8 bases agree with TRDD3. The CDR3 runs 13 residues. Germline-derived CDR1 and CDR2 are TSWWSYY and QGS. After removal of 4 bases from V and 7 bases from J, the junction contained 5 bases not matched to a gene. The CDR3 region is CALGVLGGAKLIF. DNA of the CDR3: TGTGCTCTTGGGGTACTGGGGGGCGCTAAACTCATCTTT.

Worth noting for this clone: TCRdb's listed protein matches a much larger clone and diverges from this DNA's translation at residue 15, likely through a read error; the protein shown comes from the DNA. The chain carries TRDV3 and TRDJ1; D is uncertain. The J gene was missing in TCRdb and was found by matching the end of the DNA to germline. Germline V CDR1 and CDR2: TVYSNPD, GDNSRS (reference sequence). The CDR3 runs 18 residues. The CDR3 loop is CAFRSPNLRRSQVDRLIF. CDR3 DNA: TGTGCCTTTAGGTCCCCCAATCTCCGGCGGAGTCAAGTCGATAGACTCATCTTT.

This clone was found many times. The TCRdb protein, from a much larger clone, departs from this DNA's translation at residue 14, likely by read error; the protein shown derives from the DNA. This rearrangement joins TRDV1 to TRDJ1; a weak D match, TRDD3 (5 bases). Germline lookup yields CDR1 TSWWSYY and CDR2 QGS. The CDR3 loop spans 17 amino acids. The CDR3 is CALGETYLGTATDELIF. The CDR3 DNA is TGTGCTCTTGGGGAGACATACTTGGGGACGGCCACCGATGAACTCATCTTT.

This clone was detected a few times. TCRdb shows a much larger clone's protein in place of this DNA's translation, and the two differ at residue 10, likely through a read error; the protein shown is translated from the DNA. The chain has TRDV3 and TRDJ1; 9 bases are a match to TRDD3. No J gene was available from TCRdb, and it was assigned here by a germline match of the DNA. Trimming cost V 2 bases and J 0 bases; bases outside gene matches: 25. In germline, CDR1 is TVYSNPD, CDR2 GDNSRS (reference sequence). This CDR3 contains 21 residues. DNA for the CDR3: TGTGCCTTTCGGGTGGGCATTCCCGTTGCGTACTGGGGGACGCACACCGATAAACTCATCTTT. The encoded protein is CAFRVGIPVAYWGTHTDKLIF.

This clone was recorded a few times. The amino acid sequence in TCRdb belongs to a much larger clone and departs from this DNA's translation at residue 4, likely a sequencing read error; the sequence shown is translated from the DNA. This chain connects TRDV1 to TRDJ1; 9 positions agree with TRDD2. TCRdb does not report a J gene; here it was assigned by matching the DNA to germline references. This CDR3 contains 17 residues. Germline CDR1 is TSWWSYY and CDR2 is QGS. The CDR3 nucleotides read TGTGCTCTTGAGGAAACTCCTTCCTACGGGGGATGGGATAAACTCATCTTT. Amino acids: CALEETPSYGGWDKLIF.